What follows describes a single T cell receptor beta chain. Its antigen is not known. The data originate from a study of T-cell reconstitution after alpha-beta-depleted transplantation in children. Study-wide results and caveats: By about two months after transplant, alpha-beta T cells reportedly arose from several hundred graft clones that had expanded. T-cell counts and diversity at one year following transplant were attributed mainly to newly produced T cells. Surviving thymic progenitors and recipient T cells were the source of high TCRbeta diversity at day 60 in some patients.

As it was prepared, the TCRbeta library received unique molecular identifiers. From the PCR reads, TCRdb called clonotypes with MiXCR, one entry per CDR3 protein. Among fewer than 750,000 distinct CDR3 sequences listed, under 25% were seen once. Germline CDR1 is WSHSY and CDR2 is SAAADI. CDR3 size: 13 residues. The V end was cut by 11 bases, the J end by 5 bases, with 18 bases between. The rearrangement links TRBV10-2 to TRBJ1-1; unclear D gene. This clonotype was sampled from a boy in the first two years of life who had a stem cell transplant for acute myeloid leukemia, so the T cells may come from the graft donor. The material sequenced was PBMCs, mostly from graft donor cells, taken 360 days after TCRalphabeta/CD19-depleted stem cell transplant. The CDR3 DNA sequence: TGCGCCGTCTGGACGTCAGGAAGAACTGAAGCTTTCTTT. This encodes CAVWTSGRTEAFF.